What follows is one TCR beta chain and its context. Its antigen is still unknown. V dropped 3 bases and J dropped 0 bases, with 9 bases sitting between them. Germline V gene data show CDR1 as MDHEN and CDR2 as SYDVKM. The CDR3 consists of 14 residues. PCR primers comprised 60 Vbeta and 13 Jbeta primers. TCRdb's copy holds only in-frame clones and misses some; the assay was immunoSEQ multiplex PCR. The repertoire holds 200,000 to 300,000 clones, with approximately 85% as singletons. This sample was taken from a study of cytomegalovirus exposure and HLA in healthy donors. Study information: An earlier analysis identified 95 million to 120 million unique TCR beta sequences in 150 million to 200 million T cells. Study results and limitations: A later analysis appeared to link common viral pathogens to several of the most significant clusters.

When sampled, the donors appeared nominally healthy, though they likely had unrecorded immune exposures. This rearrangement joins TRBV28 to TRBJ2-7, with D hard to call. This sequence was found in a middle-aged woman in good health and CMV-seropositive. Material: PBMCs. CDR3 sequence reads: CASSFPLFSYEQYF. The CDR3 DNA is TGTGCCAGCAGTTTCCCGTTATTCTCCTACGAGCAGTACTTC.